The 11 T cell receptor beta chains presented below share a single source sample, sequenced in a study of blood T cell repertoires in COVID-19. Produced via immunoSEQ multiplex PCR; TCRdb's table is partial and in-frame only. The sample consists of roughly 81,000 clones, about 80% of them appearing once. The material sequenced was peripheral blood. Receptors were obtained from a woman between 65 and 79 years old with acute or convalescent COVID-19.

This clone was counted only a few times. The chain combines TRBV19 with TRBJ1-3; 8 bases match TRBD1. With 8 bases clipped from V and 1 base from J, the junction kept 4 bases outside the gene matches. The CDR3 is made up of 14 amino acids. Looked up from germline, CDR1 is LNHDA and CDR2 is SQIVND (reference sequence). In DNA, the CDR3 is TGTGCCAGTTCCAGGGGGCTTTCTGGAAACACCATATATTTT. Residues: CASSRGLSGNTIYF.

The chain is built from TRBV5-4 and TRBJ2-5; 12 bases match TRBD2. The junction had 2 bases not matched to a gene; V was cut back by 4 bases and J by 4 bases. Germline loops: CDR1 SGHNT, CDR2 YYREEE (reference sequence). The CDR3 covers 14 residues. For the CDR3, the DNA is TGTGCCAGCAGCACTAGCGGGGGGAGAGAGACCCAGTACTTC. Translation gives CASSTSGGRETQYF.

V gene TRBV11-2 combines with J gene TRBJ2-6; D is ambiguous. V was clipped by 2 bases and J by 2 bases, with 10 bases between them. This CDR3 region has 16 residues. Germline V CDR1 and CDR2: SGHAT, FQNNGV. The CDR3 spells CASSLRLGAGANVLTF. The CDR3 bases are TGTGCCAGCAGCTTAAGATTGGGCGCTGGGGCCAACGTCCTGACTTTC.

V and J are TRBV5-1 and TRBJ1-6; D gene unclear. Germline CDR1 SGHRS, CDR2 YFSETQ. The CDR3 runs to 14 residues. Trimming took off 0 bases at V and 10 bases at J, with 11 bases between the two ends. The CDR3 sequence is CASSLAGIRSPLHF. CDR3 nucleotide sequence: TGCGCCAGCAGCTTGGCGGGAATTCGGTCACCCCTCCACTTT.

This clone was found once. The rearrangement links TRBV28 to TRBJ1-2; the D is unclear. Germline V gene data show CDR1 as MDHEN and CDR2 as SYDVKM. The CDR3 runs to 13 residues. Trimming left V 5 bases short and J 6 bases short, with 13 bases between. The CDR3 region is CASSPAIDDGYTF. The DNA for the CDR3 is TGTGCCAGCAGTCCCGCGATTGATGATGGCTACACCTTC.

The chain employs TRBV5-1 and TRBJ2-7; 8 positions agree with TRBD1. The CDR3 is 14 amino acids. V gave up 5 bases and J gave up 4 bases; unmatched junction bases: 8. Germline CDR1 is SGHRS and CDR2 is YFSETQ. The CDR3 coding sequence is TGCGCCAGCAGGTCCGGGACAGGAACGTACGAGCAGTACTTC. As protein: CASRSGTGTYEQYF.

This clone showed up just a few times. The rearrangement uses TRBV6-2 or TRBV6-3 and TRBJ1-1; tentatively, D is TRBD1 (6 bases). The germline CDR1 and CDR2 sequences are MNHEY and SVGEGT. This CDR3 has 16 residues. Trimming stripped 6 bases from V and 1 base from J, with 18 bases between. The CDR3 DNA follows: TGTGCCAGCAGCCCTTACAGACAGGCCACGAACACTGAAGCTTTCTTT. Protein product: CASSPYRQATNTEAFF.

J is TRBJ2-7 and V is TRBV7-2; possibly TRBD1 for D (5 bases). Germline-derived CDR1 and CDR2 are SGHTA and FQGNSA. V shed 1 base and J shed 2 bases, with 12 bases lying between them. CDR3 size: 15 residues. CDR3 DNA: TGTGCCAGCAGCTTAGGGGCAGGGCAGGCCTACGAGCAGTACTTC. This sequence encodes CASSLGAGQAYEQYF.

The V call is TRBV7-2, the J call TRBJ2-1, with TRBD2 identical over 10 bases. J lost 5 bases, V lost 2 bases, and 3 bases had no gene match. Germline-derived CDR1 and CDR2 are SGHTA and FQGNSA. The CDR3 contains 15 residues. CDR3 sequence: CASSLWLAGDNEQFF. CDR3 DNA: TGTGCCAGCAGCTTATGGCTAGCGGGGGACAATGAGCAGTTCTTC.

V and J are TRBV19 and TRBJ1-4, with 7 bases that match TRBD1. The CDR3 spans 13 residues. Germline values: CDR1 LNHDA, CDR2 SQIVND (reference sequence). The J segment lost 5 bases and the V segment lost 5 bases, leaving 2 bases of the junction unmatched. This CDR3 is CASSQGGNEKLFF. Written as DNA, the CDR3 is TGTGCCAGTAGTCAGGGGGGAAATGAAAAACTGTTTTTT.

The chain joins TRBV15 to TRBJ1-3; D unclear. The CDR3 has 15 amino acids. CDR1 and CDR2 from the germline V gene are LNHNV and YYDKDF (reference sequence). The germline V and J ends were trimmed by 0 bases and 2 bases, with 8 bases remaining between them. The CDR3 DNA sequence: TGTGCCACCAGCAGAGATCGGGGAGCTGGAAACACCATATATTTT. It translates to CATSRDRGAGNTIYF.